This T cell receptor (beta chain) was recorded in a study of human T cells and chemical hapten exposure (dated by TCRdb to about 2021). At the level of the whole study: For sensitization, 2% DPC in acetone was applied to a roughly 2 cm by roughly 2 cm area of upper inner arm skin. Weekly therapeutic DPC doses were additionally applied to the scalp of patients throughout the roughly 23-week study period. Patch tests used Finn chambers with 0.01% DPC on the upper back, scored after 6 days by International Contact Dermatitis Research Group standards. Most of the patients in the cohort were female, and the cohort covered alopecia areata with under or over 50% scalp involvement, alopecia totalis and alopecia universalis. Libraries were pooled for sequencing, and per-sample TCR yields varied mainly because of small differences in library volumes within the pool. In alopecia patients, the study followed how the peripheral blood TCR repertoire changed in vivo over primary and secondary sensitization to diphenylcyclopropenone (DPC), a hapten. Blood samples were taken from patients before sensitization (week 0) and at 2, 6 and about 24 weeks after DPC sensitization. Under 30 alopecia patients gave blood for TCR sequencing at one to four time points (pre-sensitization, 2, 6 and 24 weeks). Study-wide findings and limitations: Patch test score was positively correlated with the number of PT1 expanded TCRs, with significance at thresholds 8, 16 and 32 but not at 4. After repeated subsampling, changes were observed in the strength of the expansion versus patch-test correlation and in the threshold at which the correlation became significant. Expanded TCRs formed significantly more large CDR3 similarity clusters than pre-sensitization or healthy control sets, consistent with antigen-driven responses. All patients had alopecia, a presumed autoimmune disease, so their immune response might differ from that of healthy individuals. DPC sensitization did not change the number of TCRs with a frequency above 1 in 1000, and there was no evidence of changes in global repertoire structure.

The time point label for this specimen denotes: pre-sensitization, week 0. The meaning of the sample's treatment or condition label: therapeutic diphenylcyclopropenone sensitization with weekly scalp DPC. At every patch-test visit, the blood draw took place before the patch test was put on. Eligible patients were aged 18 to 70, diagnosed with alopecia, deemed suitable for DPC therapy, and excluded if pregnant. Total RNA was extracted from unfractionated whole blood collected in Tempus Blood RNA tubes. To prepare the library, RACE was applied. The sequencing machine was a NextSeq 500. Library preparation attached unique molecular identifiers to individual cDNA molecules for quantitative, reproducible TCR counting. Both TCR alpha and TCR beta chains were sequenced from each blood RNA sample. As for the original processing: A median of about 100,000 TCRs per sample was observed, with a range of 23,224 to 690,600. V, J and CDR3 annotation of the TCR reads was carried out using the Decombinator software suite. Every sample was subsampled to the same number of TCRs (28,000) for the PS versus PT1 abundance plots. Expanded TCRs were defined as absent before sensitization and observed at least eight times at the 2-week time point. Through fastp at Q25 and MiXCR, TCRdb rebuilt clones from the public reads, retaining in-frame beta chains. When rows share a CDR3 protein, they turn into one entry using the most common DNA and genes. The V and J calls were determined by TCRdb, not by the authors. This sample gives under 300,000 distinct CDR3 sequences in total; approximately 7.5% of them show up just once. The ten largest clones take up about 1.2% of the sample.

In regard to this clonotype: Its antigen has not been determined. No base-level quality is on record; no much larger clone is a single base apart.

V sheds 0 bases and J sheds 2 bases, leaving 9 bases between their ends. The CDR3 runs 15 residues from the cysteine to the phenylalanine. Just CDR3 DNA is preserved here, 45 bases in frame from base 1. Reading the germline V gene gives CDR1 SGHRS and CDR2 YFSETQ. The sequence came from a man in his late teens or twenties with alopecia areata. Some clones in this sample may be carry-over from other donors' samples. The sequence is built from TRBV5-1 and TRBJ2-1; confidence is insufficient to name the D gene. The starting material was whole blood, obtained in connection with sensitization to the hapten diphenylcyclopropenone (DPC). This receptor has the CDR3 CASSLEQTAYNEQFF. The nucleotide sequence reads TGCGCCAGCAGCTTGGAACAGACTGCCTACAATGAGCAGTTCTTC.